The 17 T cell receptor beta chains given below trace back to one sample, sequenced in a study of T cells in Graves' hyperthyroidism and ophthalmopathy. Amplified TCR beta CDR3 regions came from RNA transcripts. Initially, a first-round RT-PCR of the TCR CDR3 employed the HTBI primer set. TCRdb passed the multiplex PCR reads through MiXCR, listing each CDR3 protein once. The top ten hold 15% to 20% of the sample, which has about 560,000 distinct CDR3 sequences, over 15% seen once. The sequencing sample was made of blood. These receptors were taken from a woman aged 18-29 years with Graves' hyperthyroidism.

This clonotype was observed at least ten times. This chain uses TRBV19 with TRBJ2-7; 7 nucleotides line up with TRBD2. Trimming cost V 6 bases and J 5 bases; bases outside gene matches: 7. Germline lookup yields CDR1 LNHDA and CDR2 SQIVND (reference sequence). The CDR3 contains 13 residues. CDR3 sequence: CASRRQRDHEQYF. DNA for the CDR3: TGTGCCAGTAGGAGACAGCGGGACCACGAGCAGTACTTC.

The chain is built from TRBV24-1 and TRBJ2-1; 11 nucleotides align to TRBD2. J gave up 4 bases and V 3 bases, and 4 bases lay outside the gene matches. CDR3 size: 16 residues. Germline V gene data show CDR1 as KGHDR and CDR2 as SFDVKD. CDR3 protein: CATSDPTSGIYNEQFF. In DNA form, the CDR3 reads TGTGCCACCAGTGATCCGACTAGCGGGATATACAATGAGCAGTTCTTC.

This clonotype was picked up a small number of times. The chain joins TRBV30 to TRBJ2-7; a possible D gene is TRBD2 (6 bases). Germline V gene data show CDR1 as GTSNPN and CDR2 as SVGIG (reference sequence). The CDR3 is made up of 15 amino acids. V lost 3 bases and J 5 bases, leaving 20 bases between the germline ends. DNA for the CDR3: TGTGCCTGGAGAAAACGGAGTAGCGGTAGCAACGAGCAGTACTTC. Residues: CAWRKRSSGSNEQYF.

This clonotype was detected a few times. The V and J genes are TRBV11-2 and TRBJ2-7; a possible D gene is TRBD1 (6 bases). This CDR3 has 13 residues. V was shortened by 5 bases and J by 0 bases, with 8 bases between the two germline ends. CDR1 SGHAT and CDR2 FQNNGV come from the germline V gene. The DNA of the CDR3 is TGTGCCAGCAGCCAGGACAGCTCCTACGAGCAGTACTTC. As protein: CASSQDSSYEQYF.

In this sample, this clonotype turned up a few times. This chain uses TRBV3-1 with TRBJ2-2, with D unresolved. V was cut by 1 base and J by 4 bases, with 10 bases left in between. The germline CDR1 and CDR2 sequences are LGHDT and YNNKEL (reference sequence). There are 15 residues in the CDR3. The CDR3 coding sequence is TGTGCCAGCAGCCAAGTTATTTTGGCCACCGGGGAGCTGTTTTTT. Translation: CASSQVILATGELFF.

V gene TRBV9 combines with J gene TRBJ2-6; D remains ambiguous. Germline-derived CDR1 and CDR2 are SGDLS and YYNGEE. Trimming stripped 1 base from V and 3 bases from J, with 5 bases between. This CDR3 has 14 residues. CDR3 region: CASSVPGGANVLTF. CDR3 DNA sequence: TGTGCCAGCAGCGTACCTGGTGGGGCCAACGTCCTGACTTTC.

This clonotype was recorded many times. The chain joins TRBV28 to TRBJ2-7, with a possible D match to TRBD2 (5 bases). The CDR3 runs to 15 residues. With 4 bases removed from V and 3 bases from J, the gap between germline ends came to 16 bases. CDR1 and CDR2 (germline): MDHEN, SYDVKM. CDR3 coding DNA: TGTGCCAGCAGTTCCCGCGGACCGCGGGTCTACGAGCAGTACTTC. It is translated as CASSSRGPRVYEQYF.

The chain carries TRBV29-1 and TRBJ2-5; D is perhaps TRBD1 (6 bases). The CDR3 spans 14 residues. Germline lookup yields CDR1 SQVTM and CDR2 ANQGSEA. V lost 6 bases, J lost 4 bases, and 18 bases lay in between. Here the CDR3 reads CSVPLSWGRETQYF. The CDR3 DNA reads TGCAGCGTCCCTTTGTCCTGGGGGCGAGAGACCCAGTACTTC.

The chain links TRBV20-1 to TRBJ2-1, with unresolved D. Deletions cut 1 base from V and 0 bases from J, with 7 bases between. Germline V gene data show CDR1 as DFQATT and CDR2 as SNEGSKA (reference sequence). There are 14 residues in the CDR3. The CDR3 sequence: CSARGDRSYNEQFF. The CDR3 coding sequence is TGCAGTGCTAGAGGGGATCGCTCCTACAATGAGCAGTTCTTC.

This chain uses TRBV25-1 with TRBJ1-3; D is unclear. CDR1 MGHDK and CDR2 SYGVNS come from the germline V gene. CDR3 size: 10 residues. V was pared by 4 bases and J by 8 bases, with 3 bases between. In nucleotides, the CDR3 is TGTGCCAGCAGTGGGGACACCATATATTTT. As protein: CASSGDTIYF.

J is TRBJ1-5 and V is TRBV6-1; a possible D gene is TRBD1 (6 bases). The CDR3 contains 16 residues. Deletions cut 6 bases from V and 3 bases from J, with 18 bases between. Germline V gene sequence: CDR1 MNHNS, CDR2 SASEGT. The CDR3 DNA reads as TGTGCCAGCAGACGAGGGGGGGCTCAACTCAATCAGCCCCAGCATTTT. Its translation: CASRRGGAQLNQPQHF.

Here the CDR3 DNA reads TGCGCCAGCAGCCCCTACCCGTTGGGGAAGTCGGGCAATGAGCAGTTCTTC. Residues: CASSPYPLGKSGNEQFF. This chain uses TRBV4-3 with TRBJ2-1; D call uncertain. Germline loops: CDR1 LGHNA, CDR2 YSLEER. Trimming removed 4 bases from V and 6 bases from J, with 22 bases in between. The CDR3 has 17 residues.

V gene TRBV4-1 combines with J gene TRBJ2-1; 7 bases align to TRBD2. This CDR3 is 16 amino acids long. The V and J ends lost 0 bases and 2 bases, in that order; junction bases with no gene match: 4. Germline lookup yields CDR1 MGHRA and CDR2 YSYEKL. CDR3 in DNA: TGCGCCAGCAGCCAAGACTGGGCGGGGGCCTACAATGAGCAGTTCTTC. Translation: CASSQDWAGAYNEQFF.

This clonotype was recorded a few times. The V call is TRBV6-1, the J call TRBJ2-1; 10 positions match TRBD2. Germline CDR1 reads MNHNS; CDR2 reads SASEGT. J was trimmed by 7 bases and V by 6 bases; bases with no gene match: 9. The CDR3 has 15 residues. DNA for the CDR3: TGTGCCAGCAGAAGGCAGCGGGGGGGCGCGAATGAGCAGTTCTTC. This sequence encodes CASRRQRGGANEQFF.

This clonotype was detected only a few times. The chain uses TRBV10-3 and TRBJ2-2; D possibly matches TRBD1 or TRBD2 (6 bases each). Germline CDR1 is ENHRY and CDR2 is SYGVKD. Trimming took off 3 bases at V and 3 bases at J, with 17 bases between the two ends. This CDR3 has 17 amino acids. DNA for the CDR3: TGTGCCATCAGTGATCCCCGGGGGCAGGTGGACACCGGGGAGCTGTTTTTT. Amino acids: CAISDPRGQVDTGELFF.

The chain carries TRBV20-1 and TRBJ2-5; TRBD2 matches at 7 bases. Germline loops: CDR1 DFQATT, CDR2 SNEGSKA (reference sequence). This CDR3 contains 14 residues. V was pared by 4 bases and J by 5 bases, with 10 bases of the junction left unmatched. The CDR3 here is CSANRDYSSETQYF. CDR3 coding DNA: TGCAGTGCTAACCGGGACTATTCCTCTGAGACCCAGTACTTC.

This clonotype was detected many times. V is TRBV12-3 or TRBV12-4 and J is TRBJ2-6; no definite D call. The CDR3 has 13 amino acids. Trimming took 4 bases from V and 0 from J, leaving 1 base between them. The CDR3 loop is CASSSSGANVLTF. The CDR3 DNA sequence: TGTGCCAGCAGTTCCTCTGGGGCCAACGTCCTGACTTTC.